These 2 T cell receptor beta chains were all obtained from the same sample, sequenced in a study of OX40 agonist ivuxolimab in advanced cancers. Sequencing used immunoSEQ multiplex PCR; TCRdb keeps in-frame clones, though not all of them. Here the sample spans about 89,000 clones, around nine tenths being singletons. The sample in question was CD4+ or CD8+ T cells sorted from blood, obtained in a trial of the OX40 agonist ivuxolimab. The receptor set was obtained from an adult with an advanced solid tumor such as melanoma, head and neck, liver or kidney cancer.

This clone has more than one count but fewer than ten. The rearrangement joins TRBV27 to TRBJ1-2, with D uncertain. Trimming removed 8 bases from V and 4 bases from J, with 14 bases in between. This CDR3 region has 13 residues. The germline CDR1 and CDR2 sequences are MNHEY and SMNVEV (reference sequence). CDR3 amino acids: CASFSGVGYGYTF. CDR3 DNA sequence: TGTGCCAGCTTTTCGGGCGTCGGCTATGGCTACACCTTC.

V is TRBV11-2 and J is TRBJ1-5; D not certain. The CDR3 is made up of 13 amino acids. Trimming pared 5 bases from V and 3 bases from J, leaving 8 bases between. Germline V gene data show CDR1 as SGHAT and CDR2 as FQNNGV. The CDR3 reads CASSTNSNQPQHF. In DNA, the CDR3 is TGTGCCAGCAGCACAAATTCCAATCAGCCCCAGCATTTT.